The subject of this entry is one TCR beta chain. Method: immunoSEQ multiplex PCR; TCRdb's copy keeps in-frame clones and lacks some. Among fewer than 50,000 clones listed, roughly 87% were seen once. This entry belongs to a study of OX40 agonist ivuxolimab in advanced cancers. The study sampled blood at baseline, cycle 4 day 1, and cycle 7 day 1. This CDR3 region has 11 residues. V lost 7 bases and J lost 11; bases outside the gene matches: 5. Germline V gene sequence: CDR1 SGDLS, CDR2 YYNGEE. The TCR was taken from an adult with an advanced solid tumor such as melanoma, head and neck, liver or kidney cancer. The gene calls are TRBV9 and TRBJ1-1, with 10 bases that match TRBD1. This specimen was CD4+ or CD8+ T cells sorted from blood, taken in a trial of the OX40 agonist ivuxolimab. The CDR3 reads CASGTGEVAFF. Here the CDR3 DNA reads TGTGCCAGCGGGACAGGGGAGGTTGCTTTCTTT. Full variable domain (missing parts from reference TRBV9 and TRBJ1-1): DSGVTQTPKHLITATGQRVTLRCSPRSGDLSVYWYQQSLDQGLQFLIQYYNGEERAKGNILERFSAQQFPDLHSELNLSSLELGDSALYFCASGTGEVAFFGQGTRLTVV.